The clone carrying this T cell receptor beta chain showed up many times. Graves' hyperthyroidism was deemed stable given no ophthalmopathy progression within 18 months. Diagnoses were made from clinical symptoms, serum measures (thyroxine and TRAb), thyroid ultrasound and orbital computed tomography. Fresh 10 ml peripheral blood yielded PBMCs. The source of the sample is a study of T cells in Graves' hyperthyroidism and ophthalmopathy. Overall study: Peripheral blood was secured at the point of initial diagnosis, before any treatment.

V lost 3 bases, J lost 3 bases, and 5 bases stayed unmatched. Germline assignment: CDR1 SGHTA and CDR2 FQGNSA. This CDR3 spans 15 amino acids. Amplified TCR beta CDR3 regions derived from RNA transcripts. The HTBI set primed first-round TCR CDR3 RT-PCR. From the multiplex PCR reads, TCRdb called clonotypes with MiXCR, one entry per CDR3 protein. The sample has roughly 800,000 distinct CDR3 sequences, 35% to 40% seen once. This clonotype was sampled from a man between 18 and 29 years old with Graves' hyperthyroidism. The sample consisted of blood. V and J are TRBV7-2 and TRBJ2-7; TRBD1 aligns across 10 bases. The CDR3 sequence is CASSLGTGDYYEQYF. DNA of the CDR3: TGTGCCAGCAGCTTGGGGACAGGGGATTACTACGAGCAGTACTTC.